The 2 T cell receptor beta chains listed next were all sequenced from one sample in a study of T cell responses to AZD1222 COVID-19 vaccine. TCRdb keeps only in-frame clones here, not all; method: immunoSEQ multiplex PCR. Counted here are some 120,000 clones, roughly 92% occurring once; the ten biggest clones make up roughly 1.5%. The sequencing used peripheral blood, collected 28 days after the second AZD1222 dose. These TCRs come from an adult who received the AZD1222 COVID-19 vaccine.

The J gene is TRBJ2-2, the V gene TRBV19; D could derive from TRBD1 or TRBD2 (5 bases each). V was trimmed by 5 bases and J by 2 bases, leaving 9 bases between them. The CDR3 is made up of 14 amino acids. Germline V CDR1 and CDR2: LNHDA, SQIVND (reference sequence). In nucleotides, the CDR3 is TGTGCCAGTAGTCCCGGGGCCAACACCGGGGAGCTGTTTTTT. Translated, it gives CASSPGANTGELFF.

The J gene is TRBJ2-7, the V gene TRBV15; possible D gene TRBD1, 5 bases. CDR3 length equals 17 residues. Germline-derived CDR1 and CDR2 are LNHNV and YYDKDF (reference sequence). Between the trimmed V and J ends, which lost 0 bases and 7 bases, there was a span of 22 bases. Written as DNA, the CDR3 is TGTGCCACCAGCAGAGATGGGGTAGGGGTCTTAGCTGGAGAGCAGTACTTC. Its translation: CATSRDGVGVLAGEQYF.